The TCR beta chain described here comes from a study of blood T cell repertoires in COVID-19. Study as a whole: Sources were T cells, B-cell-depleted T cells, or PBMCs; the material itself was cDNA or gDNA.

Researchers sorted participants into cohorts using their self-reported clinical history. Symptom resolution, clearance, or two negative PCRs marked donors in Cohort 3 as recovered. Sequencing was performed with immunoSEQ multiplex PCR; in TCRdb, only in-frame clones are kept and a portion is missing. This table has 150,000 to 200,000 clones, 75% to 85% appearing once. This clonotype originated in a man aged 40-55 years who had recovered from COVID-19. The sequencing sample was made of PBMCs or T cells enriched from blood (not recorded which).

CDR3 region: CASSRTGGNLNTEAFF. The DNA for the CDR3 is TGTGCCAGCAGCCGGACAGGGGGCAACCTGAACACTGAAGCTTTCTTT. The gene calls are TRBV7-8 and TRBJ1-1, with 11 nucleotides matching TRBD1. Germline CDR1 reads SGHVS; CDR2 reads FQNEAQ. The V segment lost 5 bases and the J segment 0 bases; nucleotides outside the gene matches: 5. The CDR3 has 16 residues. Complete variable domain (other parts from reference TRBV7-8 and TRBJ1-1): GAGVSQSPRYKVAKRGQDVALRCDPISGHVSLFWYQQALGQGPEFLTYFQNEAQLDKSGLPSDRFFAERPEGSVSTLKIQRTQQEDSAVYLCASSRTGGNLNTEAFFGQGTRLTVV.